The clone carrying this T cell receptor (beta chain) was detected ten times or more. Its antigen remains unidentified. Germline lookup yields CDR1 SGHTA and CDR2 FQGTGA. The CDR3 contains 15 residues. Trimming stripped 2 bases from V and 4 bases from J, with 14 bases between. The time point: newly diagnosed GD, antithyroid drugs for less than 3 months. From PBMCs, RNA was extracted and then used to make the TCR library. This sample is part of a study of regulatory T cells in long-lasting Graves disease. Findings of the study overall: Persistent disease was characterized by preferential usage of TRBV28, TRBJ1-2 and TRBJ2-5. Comparison showed that persistent patients shared more public clonotypes (about 2,700) than new patients (about 880).

Combining iRepertoire HTBI primers with Arm-PCR of CDR3 regions, the authors built TCR beta libraries. In the original processing: Samples collectively showed fewer than 80 TRBV and about 15 TRBJ segments. TCRdb fed the multiplex PCR reads into MiXCR, producing one record per CDR3 protein. These V and J calls originate from TCRdb's pipeline instead of the authors' own analysis. This sample has about 450,000 distinct CDR3 sequences, with 14% found just once. These data are also associated with another study on T cells in Graves' hyperthyroidism and ophthalmopathy. Per that study: HTBI primers were the set used in a first-round RT-PCR of the TCR CDR3.

The specimen was peripheral blood mononuclear cells (PBMCs), collected at new diagnosis, from a patient treated with antithyroid drugs. The rearrangement uses TRBV7-3 and TRBJ2-5, with D perhaps TRBD2 (7 bases). The receptor was derived from a woman aged 50 to 65 with Graves disease. The CDR3 is CASSLGGGAGETQYF. The CDR3 bases are TGTGCCAGCAGCTTAGGTGGGGGGGCAGGAGAGACCCAGTACTTC.